The 25 T cell receptor beta chains given below trace back to one sample, sequenced in a study of blood T cells in healthy people across ages. Sample-barcoded 5' priming and a J-beta primer mix drove a second PCR of roughly 6 to 12 cycles. Via MiXCR, TCRdb re-called the 5' RACE reads, giving one row per CDR3 protein. This table holds about 1 million distinct CDR3 sequences, 35% to 55% found once. Sequencing was performed on blood. Every receptor here comes from a woman in her fifties or sixties in good health.

This clonotype was counted a few times. The chain couples TRBV4-2 to TRBJ1-1, with D maybe TRBD1 (5 bases). The V end lost 0 bases, the J end lost 7 bases, and 21 bases lay between the germline ends. Germline assignment: CDR1 LGHNA and CDR2 YNFKEQ. CDR3 length: 17 residues. Here the CDR3 reads CASSQDLRAREVGEAFF. Written as DNA, the CDR3 is TGTGCCAGCAGCCAAGATCTTAGGGCCAGGGAAGTAGGTGAAGCTTTCTTT.

The rearrangement uses TRBV27 and TRBJ1-5, with D possibly TRBD1 on 5 matching bases. This CDR3 has 16 residues. Between the trimmed V and J ends, which lost 2 bases and 3 bases, there was a span of 14 bases. Germline CDR1 MNHEY, CDR2 SMNVEV (reference sequence). In DNA, the CDR3 is TGTGCCAGCAGTTTAAATTACGGGACGTTCAATCAGCCCCAGCATTTT. Translation gives CASSLNYGTFNQPQHF.

This sequence joins TRBV7-2 and TRBJ1-1, with D unclear. Germline V gene data show CDR1 as SGHTA and CDR2 as FQGNSA. V shed 2 bases and J shed 3 bases, with 10 bases lying between them. The CDR3 length is 14 residues. CDR3 in DNA: TGTGCCAGCAGCTTACGGGCAGGTCACACTGAAGCTTTCTTT. Amino acid sequence: CASSLRAGHTEAFF.

In its sample, this clonotype was seen once. This chain joins TRBV12-5 and TRBJ2-7, with TRBD2 identical over 9 bases. The CDR3 has 14 residues. Germline CDR1 LGHNT, CDR2 FRNRAP. J was trimmed by 7 bases and V by 6 bases; bases with no gene match: 10. For the CDR3, the DNA is TGTGCTAGTGGCATAGCGGGAGCGATCGATGAGCAGTACTTC. Protein product: CASGIAGAIDEQYF.

This clonotype was found many times. The chain couples TRBV20-1 to TRBJ2-3; D may be TRBD2 (6 bases). Trimming cost V 8 bases and J 2 bases, with 17 bases left between them. Per germline, CDR1 DFQATT and CDR2 SNEGSKA (reference sequence). This CDR3 has 14 residues. The CDR3 nucleotides are TGCAGTTACCGGGTGGGAGGTCACACAGATACGCAGTATTTT. Encoded protein: CSYRVGGHTDTQYF.

The table lists this clonotype with many counts. The CDR3, as DNA: TGTGCCAGCAGTTTCTACAGGGACTCCTATGGCTACACCTTC. It is translated as CASSFYRDSYGYTF. The chain carries TRBV5-6 and TRBJ1-2, with D perhaps TRBD1 (6 bases). Germline V gene data show CDR1 as SGHDT and CDR2 as YYEEEE. The ends were cut back, 5 bases at V and 4 bases at J, with 15 bases in the middle. The CDR3 is 14 amino acids.

The chain couples TRBV7-2 to TRBJ1-1; weak D call: TRBD1 (5 bases). This CDR3 spans 14 amino acids. Trimming cost V 2 bases and J 1 base, with 8 bases left between them. CDR1 and CDR2 from the germline V gene are SGHTA and FQGNSA. This chain's CDR3 is CASSLWRGNTEAFF. CDR3 nucleotide sequence: TGTGCCAGCAGCTTATGGAGGGGGAACACTGAAGCTTTCTTT.

The CDR3 here is CASSLPGTTSTDTQYF. CDR3 sequence (DNA): TGTGCCAGCAGCTTACCCGGGACAACGAGCACAGATACGCAGTATTTT. This chain joins TRBV7-6 and TRBJ2-3; D is possibly TRBD1 (6 bases). Per germline, CDR1 SGHVS and CDR2 FNYEAQ. V lost 2 bases to trimming and J lost 0 bases, with 12 bases between them. The CDR3 totals 16 residues.

V is TRBV10-2 and J is TRBJ1-2; 9 positions match TRBD1. The germline gives CDR1 WSHSY, CDR2 SAAADI. V shed 4 bases and J 12 bases; nucleotides not matched to a gene: 18. The CDR3 contains 16 residues. The CDR3 protein is CASSGTGGEVGSADTF. Written as DNA, the CDR3 is TGCGCCAGCAGTGGCACAGGGGGCGAAGTCGGGTCAGCGGACACCTTC.

The chain links TRBV7-2 to TRBJ2-3; perhaps D is TRBD1 or TRBD2 (5 bases each). The ends were cut back, 4 bases at V and 3 bases at J, with 14 bases in the middle. Germline CDR1 reads SGHTA; CDR2 reads FQGNSA. This CDR3 has 15 amino acids. The CDR3 nucleotides read TGTGCCAGCAGCTCCCGGGGCCAACCAACAGATACGCAGTATTTT. It specifies CASSSRGQPTDTQYF.

The rearrangement joins TRBV27 to TRBJ1-6; 7 nucleotides line up with TRBD1. Germline assignment: CDR1 MNHEY and CDR2 SMNVEV (reference sequence). The CDR3 covers 15 residues. V shed 3 bases, J shed 2 bases, and the junction held 1 base outside the gene matches. CDR3 nucleotide sequence: TGTGCCAGCAGTTTCGGGACAGCCTATAATTCACCCCTCCACTTT. Translated, it gives CASSFGTAYNSPLHF.

This clonotype was found a few times. The genes are TRBV19 and TRBJ2-7; D is perhaps TRBD2 (6 bases). V lost 3 bases and J lost 3, with 18 bases in between. This CDR3 spans 16 amino acids. The germline V gene has CDR1 LNHDA and CDR2 SQIVND (reference sequence). The CDR3, as DNA: TGTGCCAGTAGTATCGGGGGAGGAGGGCCGATCTACGAGCAGTACTTC. Protein product: CASSIGGGGPIYEQYF. Using reference TRBV19 and TRBJ2-7 for the parts outside the CDR3, the full variable domain is DGGITQSPKYLFRKEGQNVTLSCEQNLNHDAMYWYRQDPGQGLRLIYYSQIVNDFQKGDIAEGYSVSREKKESFPLTVTSAQKNPTAFYLCASSIGGGGPIYEQYFGPGTRLTVT.

The V gene is TRBV24-1, the J gene TRBJ2-7, with D perhaps TRBD2 (6 bases). This CDR3 spans 12 amino acids. The V end lost 2 bases, the J end lost 5 bases, and 6 bases lay between the germline ends. In germline, CDR1 is KGHDR, CDR2 SFDVKD. CDR3 sequence reads: CATSDSGDEQYF. CDR3 sequence (DNA): TGTGCCACCAGTGATTCGGGGGACGAGCAGTACTTC.

The V gene is TRBV19, the J gene TRBJ2-5, with D unresolved. The CDR3 consists of 13 residues. The V gene lost 3 bases and the J gene lost 6 bases, with 11 bases spanning the gap. The V gene's germline CDR1 is LNHDA and CDR2 SQIVND (reference sequence). The CDR3 here is CASSISHLKTQYF. CDR3 coding DNA: TGTGCCAGTAGTATCTCGCATTTGAAGACCCAGTACTTC.

This clonotype was detected only a few times. A read error is possible here, since a much larger clone lies one base away. The chain employs TRBV15 and TRBJ2-3; D is unclear. From germline, CDR1 is LNHNV and CDR2 YYDKDF (reference sequence). The CDR3 runs to 11 residues. The germline V and J ends were trimmed by 5 bases and 2 bases, with 2 bases remaining between them. The CDR3, as DNA: TGTGCCACCAGCTTCACAGATACGCAGTATTTT. It encodes CATSFTDTQYF.

The chain uses TRBV20-1 and TRBJ2-7; TRBD1 might be the D (5 bases). Trimming stripped 3 bases from V and 3 bases from J, with 12 bases between. CDR1 is DFQATT, CDR2 SNEGSKA, per germline (reference sequence). The CDR3 extends over 13 amino acids. CDR3 bases: TGCAGTGCTAGGAAGGGGATTGTCTACGAGCAGTACTTC. Protein product: CSARKGIVYEQYF.

This clonotype was seen a handful of times. This rearrangement joins TRBV7-8 to TRBJ2-1; D is unresolved. The V gene's germline CDR1 is SGHVS and CDR2 FQNEAQ. This CDR3 spans 17 amino acids. The germline V and J ends were trimmed by 0 bases and 4 bases, with 16 bases remaining between them. The CDR3 sequence is CASSLAFSGNRYNEQFF. The CDR3 DNA follows: TGTGCCAGCAGCTTAGCCTTCTCGGGCAACCGATACAATGAGCAGTTCTTC.

The chain recombines TRBV4-2 with TRBJ2-3; 7 bases map to TRBD2. The ends lost 0 bases at V and 2 bases at J; junction bases unmatched: 8. Germline CDR1 and CDR2: LGHNA and YNFKEQ. This CDR3 has 17 amino acids. The CDR3 spells CASSQDRQRGHTDTQYF. DNA for the CDR3: TGTGCCAGCAGCCAAGATCGCCAGCGGGGCCACACAGATACGCAGTATTTT.

The chain links TRBV6-2 or TRBV6-3 to TRBJ2-1, with D unclear. V lost 2 bases and J 0 bases, leaving 11 bases between the germline ends. The CDR3 runs 16 residues. In germline, CDR1 is MNHEY, CDR2 SVGEGT. The CDR3 nucleotides are TGTGCCAGCAGTTACGACGCCGACAACTCCTACAATGAGCAGTTCTTC. Amino acid sequence: CASSYDADNSYNEQFF.

Written as DNA, the CDR3 is TGTGCCAGCAGCTATCGTCAAAGGGGGAAATACGAGCAGTACTTC. It codes for CASSYRQRGKYEQYF. J is TRBJ2-7 and V is TRBV7-6; the D gene is possibly TRBD1 (6 bases). The CDR3 runs 15 residues. Trimming took off 4 bases at V and 4 bases at J, with 17 bases between the two ends. The germline V gene has CDR1 SGHVS and CDR2 FNYEAQ.

Details on this clonotype: The junction does not match germline at one end; this may be a read error. CDR3 nucleotides: TGTGCCAGCAGCTTAGCGCTCGGGGGGGCCGCTGAGACCCAGTATTTC. Protein: CASSLALGGAAETQYF. This sequence joins TRBV7-9 and TRBJ2-5; TRBD2 matches 8 bases. This CDR3 is built from 16 residues. CDR1 is SEHNR, CDR2 FQNEAQ, per germline (reference sequence).

This chain uses TRBV5-1 with TRBJ2-7; TRBD2 agrees at 8 bases. Germline CDR1 SGHRS, CDR2 YFSETQ. Trimming at V came to 5 bases and at J to 0 bases, leaving 7 bases not matched to a gene. CDR3 length: 15 residues. CDR3 loop: CASRPGLGASYEQYF. The CDR3 nucleotides are TGCGCCAGCAGACCGGGACTAGGGGCCTCCTACGAGCAGTACTTC.

J is TRBJ2-7 and V is TRBV9, with TRBD2 identical over 8 bases. This CDR3 is built from 16 residues. Germline trimming cut 4 bases from V and 0 bases from J; bases unmatched to any gene: 9. Germline lookup yields CDR1 SGDLS and CDR2 YYNGEE. The CDR3 DNA sequence: TGTGCCAGCAGCCCACGCCTCAGCGGGAGCTCCTACGAGCAGTACTTC. This codes for CASSPRLSGSSYEQYF.

As to this clonotype: A much larger clone is a single base away; this may be a read error. The chain carries TRBV7-9 and TRBJ2-7; D gene uncertain. The CDR3 runs to 12 residues. The germline V gene has CDR1 SEHNR and CDR2 FQNEAQ (reference sequence). Trimming pared 3 bases from V and 12 bases from J, leaving 15 bases between. The CDR3 nucleotides read TGTGCCAGCAGCTTGGAAAGTACTCGGCTGTACTTC. Translated: CASSLESTRLYF.

This clonotype was recorded at least ten times. The gene calls are TRBV20-1 and TRBJ2-1; 8 bases match TRBD2. This CDR3 region has 17 residues. The J segment lost 7 bases and the V segment lost 0 bases, leaving 14 bases of the junction unmatched. Germline V gene sequence: CDR1 DFQATT, CDR2 SNEGSKA (reference sequence). The CDR3 reads CSARDPKPSGRTNEQFF. CDR3 DNA sequence: TGCAGTGCTAGAGATCCTAAGCCGAGCGGGAGAACGAATGAGCAGTTCTTC.